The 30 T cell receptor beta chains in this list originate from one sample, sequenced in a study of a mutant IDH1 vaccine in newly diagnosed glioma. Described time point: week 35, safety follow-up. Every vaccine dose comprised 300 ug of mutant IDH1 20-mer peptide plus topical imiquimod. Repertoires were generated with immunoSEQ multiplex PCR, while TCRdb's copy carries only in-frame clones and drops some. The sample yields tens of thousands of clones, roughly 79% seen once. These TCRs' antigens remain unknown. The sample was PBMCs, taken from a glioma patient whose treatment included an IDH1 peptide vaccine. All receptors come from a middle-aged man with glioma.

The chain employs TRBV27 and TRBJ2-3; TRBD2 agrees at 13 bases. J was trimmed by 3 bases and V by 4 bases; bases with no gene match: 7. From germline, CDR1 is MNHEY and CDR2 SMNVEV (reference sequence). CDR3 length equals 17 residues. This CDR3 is CASSSLMTSGRTDTQYF. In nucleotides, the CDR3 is TGTGCCAGCAGTTCCCTTATGACTAGCGGGAGGACAGATACGCAGTATTTT.

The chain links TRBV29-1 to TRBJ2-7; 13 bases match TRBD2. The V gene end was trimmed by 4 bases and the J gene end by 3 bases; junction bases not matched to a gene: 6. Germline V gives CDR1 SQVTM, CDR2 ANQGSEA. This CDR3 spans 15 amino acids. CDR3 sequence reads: CSVGPRLAGGYEQYF. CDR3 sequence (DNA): TGCAGCGTTGGACCGCGACTAGCGGGGGGCTACGAGCAGTACTTC.

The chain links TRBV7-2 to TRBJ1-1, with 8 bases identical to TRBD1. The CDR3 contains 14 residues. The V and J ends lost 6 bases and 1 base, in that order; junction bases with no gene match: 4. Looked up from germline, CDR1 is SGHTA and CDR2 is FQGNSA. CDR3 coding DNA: TGTGCCAGCAGACCCGGGACAGGGAACACTGAAGCTTTCTTT. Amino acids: CASRPGTGNTEAFF.

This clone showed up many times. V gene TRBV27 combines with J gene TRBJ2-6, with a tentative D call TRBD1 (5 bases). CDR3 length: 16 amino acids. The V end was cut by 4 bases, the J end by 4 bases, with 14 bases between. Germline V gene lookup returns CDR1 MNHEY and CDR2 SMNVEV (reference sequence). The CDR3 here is CASSSYQGSGANVLTF. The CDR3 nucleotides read TGTGCCAGCAGTTCCTATCAGGGTTCCGGGGCCAACGTCCTGACTTTC.

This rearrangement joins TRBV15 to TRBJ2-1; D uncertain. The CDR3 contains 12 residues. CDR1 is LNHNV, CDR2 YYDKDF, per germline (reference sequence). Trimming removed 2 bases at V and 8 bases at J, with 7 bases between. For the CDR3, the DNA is TGTGCCACCAGCAGAAGTGAGGATGAGCAGTTCTTC. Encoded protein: CATSRSEDEQFF. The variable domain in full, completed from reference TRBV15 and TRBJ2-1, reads DAMVIQNPRYQVTQFGKPVTLSCSQTLNHNVMYWYQQKSSQAPKLLFHYYDKDFNNEADTPDNFQSRRPNTSFCFLDIRSPGLGDTAMYLCATSRSEDEQFFGPGTRLTVL.

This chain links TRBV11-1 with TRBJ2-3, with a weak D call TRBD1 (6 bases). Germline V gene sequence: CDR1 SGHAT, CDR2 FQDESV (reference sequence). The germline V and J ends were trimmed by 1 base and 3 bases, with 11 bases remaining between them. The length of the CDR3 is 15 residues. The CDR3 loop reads CASSLEGQTTDTQYF. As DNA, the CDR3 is TGTGCCAGCAGCTTAGAAGGACAGACGACAGATACGCAGTATTTT. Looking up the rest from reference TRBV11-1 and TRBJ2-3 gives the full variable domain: EAEVAQSPRYKITEKSQAVAFWCDPISGHATLYWYRQILGQGPELLVQFQDESVVDDSQLPKDRFSAERLKGVDSTLKIQPAELGDSAMYLCASSLEGQTTDTQYFGPGTRLTVL.

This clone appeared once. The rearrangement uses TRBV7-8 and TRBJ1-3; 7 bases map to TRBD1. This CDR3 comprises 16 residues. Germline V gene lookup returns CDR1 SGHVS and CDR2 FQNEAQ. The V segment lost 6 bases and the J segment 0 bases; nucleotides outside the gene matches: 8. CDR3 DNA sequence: TGTGCCAGCAGTCCTAGGGGACAGCACTCTGGAAACACCATATATTTT. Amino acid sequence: CASSPRGQHSGNTIYF.

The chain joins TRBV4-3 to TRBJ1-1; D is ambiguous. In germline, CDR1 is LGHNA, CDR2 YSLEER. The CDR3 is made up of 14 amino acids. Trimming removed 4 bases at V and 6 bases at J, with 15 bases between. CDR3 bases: TGCGCCAGCAGCCTCCGGGCAGGCAGCCCTGAAGCTTTCTTT. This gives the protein CASSLRAGSPEAFF.

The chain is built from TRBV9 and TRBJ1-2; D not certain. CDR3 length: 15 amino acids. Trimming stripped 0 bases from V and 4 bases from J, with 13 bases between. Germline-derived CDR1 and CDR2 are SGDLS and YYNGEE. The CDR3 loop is CASSVDRPTSYGYTF. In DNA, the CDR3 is TGTGCCAGCAGCGTAGATCGGCCGACCAGCTATGGCTACACCTTC. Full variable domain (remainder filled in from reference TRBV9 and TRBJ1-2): DSGVTQTPKHLITATGQRVTLRCSPRSGDLSVYWYQQSLDQGLQFLIQYYNGEERAKGNILERFSAQQFPDLHSELNLSSLELGDSALYFCASSVDRPTSYGYTFGSGTRLTVV.

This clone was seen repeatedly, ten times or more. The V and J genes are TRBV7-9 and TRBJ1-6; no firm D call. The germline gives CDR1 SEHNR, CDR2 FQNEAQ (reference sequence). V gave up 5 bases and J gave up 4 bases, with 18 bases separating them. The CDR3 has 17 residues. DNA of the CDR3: TGTGCCAGCAGCGTTACAAAGCGGGCCAGTTATAATTCACCCCTCCACTTT. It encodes CASSVTKRASYNSPLHF.

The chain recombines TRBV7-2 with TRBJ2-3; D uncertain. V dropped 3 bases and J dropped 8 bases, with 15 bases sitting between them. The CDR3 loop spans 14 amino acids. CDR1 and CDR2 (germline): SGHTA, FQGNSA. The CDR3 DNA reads TGTGCCAGCAGCTTGTCCCACCGGACGGGTACGCAGTATTTT. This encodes CASSLSHRTGTQYF. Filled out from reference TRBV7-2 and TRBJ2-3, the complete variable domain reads GAGVSQSPSNKVTEKGKDVELRCDPISGHTALYWYRQSLGQGLEFLIYFQGNSAPDKSGLPSDRFSAERTGGSVSTLTIQRTQQEDSAVYLCASSLSHRTGTQYFGPGTRLTVL.

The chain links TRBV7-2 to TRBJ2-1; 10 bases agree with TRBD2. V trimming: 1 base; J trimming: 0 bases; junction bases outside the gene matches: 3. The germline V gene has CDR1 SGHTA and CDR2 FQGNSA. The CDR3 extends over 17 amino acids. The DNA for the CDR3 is TGTGCCAGCAGCTTAGGGACTAGCGGAAGCTCCTACAATGAGCAGTTCTTC. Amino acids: CASSLGTSGSSYNEQFF. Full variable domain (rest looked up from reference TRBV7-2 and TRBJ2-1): GAGVSQSPSNKVTEKGKDVELRCDPISGHTALYWYRQSLGQGLEFLIYFQGNSAPDKSGLPSDRFSAERTGGSVSTLTIQRTQQEDSAVYLCASSLGTSGSSYNEQFFGPGTRLTVL.

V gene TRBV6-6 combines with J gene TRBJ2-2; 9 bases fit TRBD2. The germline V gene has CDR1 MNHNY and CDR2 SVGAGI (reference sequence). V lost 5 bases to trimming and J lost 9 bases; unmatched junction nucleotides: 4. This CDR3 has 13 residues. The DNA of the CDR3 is TGTGCCAGCAGTAAAAGCGGGAGGCGGGAGCTGTTTTTT. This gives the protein CASSKSGRRELFF.

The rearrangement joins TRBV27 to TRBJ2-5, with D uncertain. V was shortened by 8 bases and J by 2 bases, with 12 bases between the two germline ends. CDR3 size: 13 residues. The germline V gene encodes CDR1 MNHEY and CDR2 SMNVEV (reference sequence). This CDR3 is CASGPAGQETQYF. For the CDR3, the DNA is TGTGCCAGCGGACCGGCAGGACAAGAGACCCAGTACTTC.

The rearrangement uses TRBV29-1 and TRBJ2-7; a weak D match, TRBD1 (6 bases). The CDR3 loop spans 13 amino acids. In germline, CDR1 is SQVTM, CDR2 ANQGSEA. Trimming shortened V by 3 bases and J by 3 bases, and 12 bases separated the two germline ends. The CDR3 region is CSVELDRFYEQYF. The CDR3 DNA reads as TGCAGCGTTGAGCTCGACAGGTTCTACGAGCAGTACTTC.

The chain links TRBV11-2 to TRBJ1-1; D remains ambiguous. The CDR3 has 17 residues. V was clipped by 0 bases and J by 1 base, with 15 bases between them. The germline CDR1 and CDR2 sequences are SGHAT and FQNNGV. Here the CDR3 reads CASSLDELPDRNTEAFF. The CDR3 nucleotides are TGTGCCAGCAGCTTAGATGAGTTACCAGATCGGAACACTGAAGCTTTCTTT. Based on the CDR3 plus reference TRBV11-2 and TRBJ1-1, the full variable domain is EAGVAQSPRYKIIEKRQSVAFWCNPISGHATLYWYQQILGQGPKLLIQFQNNGVVDDSQLPKDRFSAERLKGVDSTLKIQPAKLEDSAVYLCASSLDELPDRNTEAFFGQGTRLTVV.

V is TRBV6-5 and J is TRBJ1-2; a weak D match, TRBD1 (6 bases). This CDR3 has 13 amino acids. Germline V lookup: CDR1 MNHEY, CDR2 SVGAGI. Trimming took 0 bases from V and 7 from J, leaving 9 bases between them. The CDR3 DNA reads TGTGCCAGCAGTTACTCCAGGGGAGGTGGCTACACCTTC. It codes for CASSYSRGGGYTF.

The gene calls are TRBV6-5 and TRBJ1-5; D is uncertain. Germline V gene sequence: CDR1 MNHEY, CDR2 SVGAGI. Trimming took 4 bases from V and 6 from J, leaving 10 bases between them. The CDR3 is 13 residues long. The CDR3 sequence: CASSSSVGQPQHF. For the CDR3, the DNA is TGTGCCAGCAGTTCCTCTGTCGGTCAGCCCCAGCATTTT.

The CDR3 DNA reads as TGTGCCAGCAGCCAGGACGGGGGGATCTATGGCTACACCTTC. This gives the protein CASSQDGGIYGYTF. The chain couples TRBV5-6 to TRBJ1-2, with D possibly matching TRBD1 (5 bases). This CDR3 contains 14 residues. The ends were cut back, 4 bases at V and 4 bases at J, with 14 bases in the middle. Germline lookup yields CDR1 SGHDT and CDR2 YYEEEE.

The CDR3 region is CAWSLGWGTDTQYF. The DNA for the CDR3 is TGTGCCTGGAGTTTAGGGTGGGGCACAGATACGCAGTATTTT. The chain combines TRBV30 with TRBJ2-3; D is ambiguous. CDR3 length: 14 residues. The germline V and J ends were trimmed by 2 bases and 1 base, with 10 bases remaining between them. Germline V gene lookup returns CDR1 GTSNPN and CDR2 SVGIG (reference sequence).

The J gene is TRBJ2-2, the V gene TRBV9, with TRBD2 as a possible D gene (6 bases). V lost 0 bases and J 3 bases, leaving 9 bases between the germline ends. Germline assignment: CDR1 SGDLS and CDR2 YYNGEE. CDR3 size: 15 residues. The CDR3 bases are TGTGCCAGCAGCGTAGCTTGGGGGGACACCGGGGAGCTGTTTTTT. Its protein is CASSVAWGDTGELFF.

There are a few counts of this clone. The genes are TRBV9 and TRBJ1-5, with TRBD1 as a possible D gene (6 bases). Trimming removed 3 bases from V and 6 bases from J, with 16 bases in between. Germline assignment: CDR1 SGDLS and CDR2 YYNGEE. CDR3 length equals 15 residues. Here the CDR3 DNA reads TGTGCCAGCAGCGGACCTCCGGGGGCGGGTCAGCCCCAGCATTTT. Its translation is CASSGPPGAGQPQHF.

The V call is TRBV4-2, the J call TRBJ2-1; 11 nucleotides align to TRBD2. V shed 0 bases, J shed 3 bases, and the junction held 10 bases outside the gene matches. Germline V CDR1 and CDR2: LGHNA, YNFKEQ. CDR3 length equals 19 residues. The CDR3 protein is CASSQDPLPTSGNYNEQFF. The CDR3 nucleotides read TGTGCCAGCAGCCAAGATCCACTCCCGACTAGCGGGAACTACAATGAGCAGTTCTTC.

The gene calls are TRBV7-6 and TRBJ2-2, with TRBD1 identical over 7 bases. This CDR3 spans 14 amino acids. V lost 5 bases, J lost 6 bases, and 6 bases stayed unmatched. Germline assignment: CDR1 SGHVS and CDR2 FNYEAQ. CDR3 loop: CASSVRQGSGELFF. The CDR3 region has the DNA TGTGCCAGCAGCGTGAGACAGGGCTCCGGGGAGCTGTTTTTT.

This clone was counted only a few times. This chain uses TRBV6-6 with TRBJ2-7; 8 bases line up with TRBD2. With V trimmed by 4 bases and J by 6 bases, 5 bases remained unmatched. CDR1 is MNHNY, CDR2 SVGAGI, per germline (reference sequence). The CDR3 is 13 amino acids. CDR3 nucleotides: TGTGCCAGCAGTTTCCTCAGCGGGAGCGAGCAGTACTTC. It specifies CASSFLSGSEQYF.

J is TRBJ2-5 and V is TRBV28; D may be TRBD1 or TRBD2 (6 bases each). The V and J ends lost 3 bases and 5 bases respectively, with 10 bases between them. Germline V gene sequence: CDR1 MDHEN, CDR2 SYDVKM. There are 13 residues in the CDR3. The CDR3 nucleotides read TGTGCCAGCAGTTTTCGGGGGCGGGAGACCCAGTACTTC. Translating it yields CASSFRGRETQYF.

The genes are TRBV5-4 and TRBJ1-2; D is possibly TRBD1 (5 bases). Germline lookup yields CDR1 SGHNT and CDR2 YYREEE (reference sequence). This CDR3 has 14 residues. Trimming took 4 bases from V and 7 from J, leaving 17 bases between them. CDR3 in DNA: TGTGCCAGCAGCCTCCAAGACAGCCGGGGTGGCTACACCTTC. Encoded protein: CASSLQDSRGGYTF.

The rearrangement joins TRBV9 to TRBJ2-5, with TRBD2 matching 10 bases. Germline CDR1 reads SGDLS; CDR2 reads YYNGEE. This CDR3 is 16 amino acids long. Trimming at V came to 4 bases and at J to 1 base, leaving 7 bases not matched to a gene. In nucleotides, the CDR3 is TGTGCCAGCAGCAGAGGAGCGGGAGGGCCCCAAGAGACCCAGTACTTC. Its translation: CASSRGAGGPQETQYF.

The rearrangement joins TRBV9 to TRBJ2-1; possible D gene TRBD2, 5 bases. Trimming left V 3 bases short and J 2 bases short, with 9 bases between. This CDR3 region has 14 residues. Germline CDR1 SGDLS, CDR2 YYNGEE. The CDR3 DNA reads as TGTGCCAGCAGCGACCCGGGGACCTACAATGAGCAGTTCTTC. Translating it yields CASSDPGTYNEQFF.

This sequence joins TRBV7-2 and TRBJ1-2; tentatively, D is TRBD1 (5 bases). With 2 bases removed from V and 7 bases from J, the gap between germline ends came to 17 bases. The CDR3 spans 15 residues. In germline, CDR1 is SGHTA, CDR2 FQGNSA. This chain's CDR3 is CASSLSPRDVGGYTF. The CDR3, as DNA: TGTGCCAGCAGCTTATCTCCCAGGGATGTTGGTGGCTACACCTTC.